The table lists the clone carrying this TCR beta chain with many counts. Its antigen remains unknown. Certain patients were not enrolled. These were patients with other autoimmune diseases, uncontrolled infections, pregnancy or lactation. Out of about 9.6 ml of fresh peripheral blood, PBMCs were obtained. This record comes from a study of Graves' ophthalmopathy and Graves' hyperthyroidism. Findings and caveats of the study: The model reached roughly 70% sensitivity and approximately 72% specificity for predicting ophthalmopathy progression.

Trimming removed 3 bases from V and 15 bases from J; junction bases left unmatched: 10. Germline V gives CDR1 SGHTA, CDR2 FQGNSA. The CDR3 length is 14 residues. The TCR beta CDR3 regions underwent amplification from RNA transcripts. Amplification began with first-round RT-PCR using HTBI primers, then second-round multiplex PCR was performed. TCRdb redid the calling of the multiplex PCR reads with MiXCR, one entry per CDR3 protein. Among hundreds of thousands of distinct CDR3 sequences listed, 20% to 25% were seen once. The source material was peripheral blood. This TCR was recovered from a woman between 45 and 65 years old with Graves' ophthalmopathy. The genes are TRBV7-2 and TRBJ2-1; 11 bases align to TRBD2. The CDR3: CASSFLAGGSWPFF. The DNA of the CDR3 is TGTGCCAGCAGCTTCCTAGCGGGAGGAAGTTGGCCGTTCTTC.